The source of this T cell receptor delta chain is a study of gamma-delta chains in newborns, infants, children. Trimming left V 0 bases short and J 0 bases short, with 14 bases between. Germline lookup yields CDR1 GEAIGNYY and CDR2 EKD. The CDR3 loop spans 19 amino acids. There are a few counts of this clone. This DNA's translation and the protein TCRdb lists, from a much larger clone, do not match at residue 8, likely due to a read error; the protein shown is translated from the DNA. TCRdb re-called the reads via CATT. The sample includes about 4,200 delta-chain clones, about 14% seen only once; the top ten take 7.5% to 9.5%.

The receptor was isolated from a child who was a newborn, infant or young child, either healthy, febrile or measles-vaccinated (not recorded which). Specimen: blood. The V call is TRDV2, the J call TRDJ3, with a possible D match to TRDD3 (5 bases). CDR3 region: CACDTVLEDSSWDTRQMFF. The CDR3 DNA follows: TGTGCCTGTGACACCGTACTGGAGGACAGCTCCTGGGACACCCGACAGATGTTTTTC.